This TCR beta chain was captured in a study of naive and memory T cell subsets. Study observations and caveats: Especially in CD8 cells, naive repertoires contained a few larger clonotypes, possibly CD45RA-re-expressing memory cells. From naive to CM, EM and EMRA, diversity decreased and Gini increased.

The beta constant-region primer was an equimolar mix of two oligonucleotides covering TRBC1 and TRBC2. The ligated cDNA underwent four PCR rounds using SP2 and nested alpha and beta constant-region primers. TCRdb re-derived calls from the UMI-ligation and nested PCR reads in MiXCR, one entry per CDR3 protein. The sample holds 120,000 to 150,000 distinct CDR3 sequences; 20% to 25% are singletons and the top ten take 0.11%. A remark on this clonotype: Antigen unknown.

CDR1 LGHNT and CDR2 FRNRAP come from the germline V gene. The CDR3 consists of 14 residues. Trimming stripped 0 bases from V and 8 bases from J, with 11 bases between. The rearrangement links TRBV12-5 to TRBJ2-1, with D possibly being TRBD2 (7 bases). Sample: naive CD4+ T cells from blood. The TCR originated in a human donor in good health. CDR3 amino acids: CASGLVGGGHEQFF. In DNA, the CDR3 is TGTGCTAGTGGTTTGGTAGGGGGAGGGCATGAGCAGTTCTTC.